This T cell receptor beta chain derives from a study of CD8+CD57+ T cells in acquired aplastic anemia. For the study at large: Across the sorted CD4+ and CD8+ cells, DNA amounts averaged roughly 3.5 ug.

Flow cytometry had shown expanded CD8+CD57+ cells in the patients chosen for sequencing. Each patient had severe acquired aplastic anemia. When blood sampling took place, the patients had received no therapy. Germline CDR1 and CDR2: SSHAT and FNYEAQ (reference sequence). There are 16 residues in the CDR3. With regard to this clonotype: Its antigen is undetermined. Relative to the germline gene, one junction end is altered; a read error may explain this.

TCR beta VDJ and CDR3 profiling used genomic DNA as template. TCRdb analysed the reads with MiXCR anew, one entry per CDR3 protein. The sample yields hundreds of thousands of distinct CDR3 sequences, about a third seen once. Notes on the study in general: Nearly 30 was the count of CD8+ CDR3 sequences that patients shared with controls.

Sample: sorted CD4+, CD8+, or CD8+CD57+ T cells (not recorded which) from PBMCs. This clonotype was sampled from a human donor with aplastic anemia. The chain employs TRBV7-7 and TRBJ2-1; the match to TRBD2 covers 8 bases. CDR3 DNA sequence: TGTGCTAGCAGCGACGGGGTCGGGAGGGCCAGCAATGAGCAGTTCTTC. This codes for CASSDGVGRASNEQFF.